The 9 T cell receptor beta chains reported below all come from one sample, sequenced in a study of T cells in women clearing cervical HPV infection. Profiled with immunoSEQ multiplex PCR; TCRdb holds only in-frame clones, not every one. The sample includes 20,000 to 25,000 clones. Sequences were obtained from blood buffy coat. The receptors shown here come from a woman aged 18-70 years with a cervical HPV16 infection that either progressed to CIN3+ or cleared (not recorded which).

With regard to this clone: The read falls 3 residues short of the CDR3 end, and the missing part is taken from the germline J gene. The chain has TRBV19 and TRBJ2-3, with TRBD2 identical over 9 bases. This CDR3 region has 18 residues. J lost 2 bases, V lost 3 bases, and 12 bases had no gene match. The germline gives CDR1 LNHDA, CDR2 SQIVND (reference sequence). The sequenced part of the CDR3 DNA is TGTGCCAGTAGTATTCAGGTGGCCGGGACTAGCCCCACAGATACG. Its translation: CASSIQVAGTSPTDT. The whole CDR3 sequence reads CASSIQVAGTSPTDTQYF.

Worth noting for this clone: The CDR3 extends 3 residues past the end of the read, so its final part is completed from the germline J gene. The V and J genes are TRBV10-3 and TRBJ2-3; D is possibly TRBD1 (6 bases). Looked up from germline, CDR1 is ENHRY and CDR2 is SYGVKD. The CDR3 covers 14 residues. The sequenced CDR3 bases are TGTGCCATCAGTGAACAGGGAAATGGGGAGACG. Its protein product is CAISEQGNGET. Given in full, the CDR3 is CAISEQGNGETQYF.

In regard to this clone: Read sequence stops 3 residues before the CDR3 end, and the germline J gene provides the missing end. The chain combines TRBV7-2 with TRBJ1-2; TRBD1 agrees at 8 bases. The CDR3 contains 13 residues. CDR1 is SGHTA, CDR2 FQGNSA, per germline. The CDR3 loop reads CASSPIPGGDYTF. The sequenced part of the CDR3 DNA is TGTGCCAGCAGCCCTATCCCAGGGGGCGAC.

The CDR3: CASSTGQGQETQYF. The sequenced part of the CDR3 DNA is TGTGCCAGTAGTACGGGACAGGGCCAAGAGACC. The chain joins TRBV19 to TRBJ2-5, with 9 positions matching TRBD1. Read sequence stops 3 residues before the CDR3 end, and the germline J gene provides the missing end. The V gene's germline CDR1 is LNHDA and CDR2 SQIVND (reference sequence). V was clipped by 4 bases and J by 1 base; unmatched bases: 1. The CDR3 is made up of 14 amino acids.

As regards this clone: Coverage ceases 3 residues before the CDR3 finishes, and the germline J gene fills in the end. V usage is TRBV5-1 and J usage is TRBJ2-2; 14 bases are a match to TRBD2. Germline V gene data show CDR1 as SGHRS and CDR2 as YFSETQ. V lost 2 bases to trimming and J lost 6 bases; unmatched junction nucleotides: 9. The CDR3 loop spans 18 amino acids. The CDR3 region is CASSLGLAGGLPPGELFF. Incomplete CDR3 DNA: TGCGCCAGCAGCTTAGGACTAGCGGGAGGCCTACCCCCCGGGGAG.

With regard to this clone: The read ends 3 residues before the CDR3 terminus; that terminus is restored from the germline J gene. The V and J genes are TRBV19 and TRBJ1-6; TRBD1 agrees at 8 bases. Unmatched junction bases numbered 14, after V lost 6 bases and J lost 10 bases. The CDR3 loop spans 16 amino acids. In germline, CDR1 is LNHDA, CDR2 SQIVND (reference sequence). Incomplete CDR3 DNA: TGTGCCAGTAGCCCCCAGGACAGGGTTCGAACCTCACCC. Amino acid sequence: CASSPQDRVRTSP. The whole CDR3 sequence reads CASSPQDRVRTSPLHF. Complete variable domain (other parts from reference TRBV19 and TRBJ1-6): DGGITQSPKYLFRKEGQNVTLSCEQNLNHDAMYWYRQDPGQGLRLIYYSQIVNDFQKGDIAEGYSVSREKKESFPLTVTSAQKNPTAFYLCASSPQDRVRTSPLHFGNGTRLTVT.

A note on this clone: The junction shows a germline mismatch at one end, possibly a read error. The missing CDR3 end, 3 residues past where the read stops, is filled in from the germline J gene. This sequence joins TRBV4-2 and TRBJ2-1, with D possibly TRBD1 on 6 matching bases. The CDR3 is 17 amino acids. The germline gives CDR1 LGHNA, CDR2 YNFKEQ. Partial CDR3 DNA: TGCGCCAGCAGCCAAGATCAAACAGGGTCCTCCTACAATGAG. Translating it yields CASSQDQTGSSYNE. The complete CDR3 reads CASSQDQTGSSYNEQFF.

A note on this clone: Coverage ceases 3 residues before the CDR3 finishes, and the germline J gene fills in the end. The V gene is TRBV7-8, the J gene TRBJ2-1, with TRBD2 identical over 7 bases. The ends lost 5 bases at V and 3 bases at J; junction bases unmatched: 13. Germline V lookup: CDR1 SGHVS, CDR2 FQNEAQ. The CDR3 is made up of 17 amino acids. CDR3 sequence reads: CASSAPKAGVIYNEQFF. Partial CDR3 DNA: TGTGCCAGCAGCGCCCCGAAGGCGGGAGTCATCTACAATGAG.

As regards this clone: The read is 3 residues too short to cover the CDR3 end, so that end is filled in from the germline J gene. The chain combines TRBV7-9 with TRBJ1-2; D unclear. The CDR3 is 13 amino acids. Germline assignment: CDR1 SEHNR and CDR2 FQNEAQ (reference sequence). The CDR3: CASSADYTDTYTF. The sequenced part of the CDR3 DNA is TGTGCCAGCAGCGCGGACTACACAGATACC. Full variable domain (remainder filled in from reference TRBV7-9 and TRBJ1-2): DTGVSQNPRHKITKRGQNVTFRCDPISEHNRLYWYRQTLGQGPEFLTYFQNEAQLEKSRLLSDRFSAERPKGSFSTLEIQRTEQGDSAMYLCASSADYTDTYTFGSGTRLTVV.